The rows below give T cell receptor beta chains drawn from one sample of a study of technical replicates of blood from a few donors. Produced via immunoSEQ multiplex PCR; TCRdb's table is partial and in-frame only. In the table there are about 83,000 clones, around 92% of which are singletons. Source material: T cells isolated from PBMCs. The receptors shown here come from a human donor in good health. Both conserved end residues are part of each CDR3. D genes are given only for firm matches. Size is omitted from some rows. Given values are once, few, many or a class for expanded clones.

-,TRBV28,TRBJ2-3,TRBD2,TGTGCCAGCAGTCCGATTAGCGGGGCCAGCACAGATACGCAGTATTTT,CASSPISGASTDTQYF
-,TRBV18,TRBJ2-3,TRBD2,TGTGCCAGCTCACCGGCTAGCGGGAACGCAGATACGCAGTATTTT,CASSPASGNADTQYF
-,TRBV28,TRBJ2-5,-,TGTGCCAGCAGTTTAGACGAGGCTCGGACAGCCCAAGAGACCCAGTACTTC,CASSLDEARTAQETQYF
-,TRBV15,TRBJ2-2,TRBD2,TGTGCCACCAGCAGAGATCCGCTAGCGGGAGGGGGCGGGGAGCTGTTTTTT,CATSRDPLAGGGGELFF
-,TRBV4-1,TRBJ2-4,TRBD2,TGCGCCAGCAGCCAAGACGCTAGCGGGAGGATAAACATTCAGTACTTC,CASSQDASGRINIQYF
-,TRBV10-3,TRBJ2-1,TRBD2,TGTGCCATCAGTGAGTTCCTAGCGGCTAATGAGCAGTTCTTC,CAISEFLAANEQFF
-,TRBV7-2,TRBJ1-5,TRBD1,TGTGCCAGCAGCCCGGACAGGGGCCAGCCCCAGCATTTT,CASSPDRGQPQHF
-,TRBV7-9,TRBJ2-1,-,TGTGCCAGCAGCCAGGCCGCTCAGCGGTACAATGAGCAGTTCTTC,CASSQAAQRYNEQFF
-,TRBV6-1,TRBJ2-2,TRBD1,TGTGCCAGCAGTCTTGACAGGGCGAACACCGGGGAGCTGTTTTTT,CASSLDRANTGELFF
-,TRBV5-4,TRBJ2-6,-,TGTGCCAGCAGCCAGGGGGGTGGGGACTCTGGGGCCAACGTCCTGACTTTC,CASSQGGGDSGANVLTF
-,TRBV10-3,TRBJ1-5,-,TGTGCCATCAGATCGGAGCTTAGCAATCAGCCCCAGCATTTT,CAIRSELSNQPQHF
-,TRBV7-3,TRBJ1-2,-,TGTGCCAGCAGCCCCTCTCTGGTGGAGGGCAACTATGGCTACACCTTC,CASSPSLVEGNYGYTF
-,TRBV6-1,TRBJ1-5,-,TGTGCCAGCAAAAGGGCGGAGGGCATCAATCAGCCCCAGCATTTT,CASKRAEGINQPQHF
-,TRBV7-3,TRBJ2-5,TRBD2,TGTGCCAGCAGCCCTCTACCGGGACTCCGGGGGGCCCAGTACTTC,CASSPLPGLRGAQYF
-,TRBV7-2,TRBJ1-2,-,TGTGCCAGCAGCTTAGTCAGTTTAGGCTACACCTTC,CASSLVSLGYTF
-,TRBV5-1,TRBJ1-1,-,TGCGCCAGCAGCTTGGTGGGGCTCGGGAACACTGAAGCTTTCTTT,CASSLVGLGNTEAFF
-,TRBV19,TRBJ2-7,-,TGTGCCAGTAGTCCTAGGACAGATTCAGCCTACGAGCAGTACTTC,CASSPRTDSAYEQYF
once,TRBV19,TRBJ2-4,-,TGTGCCAGTAGTATGCCTGGGGGACTCCGGAAGGACATTCAGTACTTC,CASSMPGGLRKDIQYF
-,TRBV28,TRBJ1-1,-,TGTGCCAGCAGTCCTTGGGGGCGGAGCACTGAAGCTTTCTTT,CASSPWGRSTEAFF
-,TRBV5-4,TRBJ1-1,-,TGTGCCAGCAGCTTAGAGGGGCAGGGGTTACACACTGAAGCTTTCTTT,CASSLEGQGLHTEAFF
-,TRBV6-6,TRBJ2-7,-,TGTGCCAGCACGGCGGGCGTCTCCTACGAGCAGTACTTC,CASTAGVSYEQYF
once,TRBV7-9,TRBJ2-7,-,TGTGCCAGCAGTTCTACCCGCATCTCCTACGAGCAGTACTTC,CASSSTRISYEQYF
-,TRBV15,TRBJ2-5,-,TGTGCCACCAGCAGAGAAGGTTCTAGTACCCAAGAGACCCAGTACTTC,CATSREGSSTQETQYF
-,TRBV6-1,TRBJ1-2,TRBD1,TGTGCCAGCAGCGCGCAGACAGGGGGCGCGGGCTACACCTTC,CASSAQTGGAGYTF
-,TRBV27,TRBJ1-5,TRBD1,TGTGCCAGCAGTCCCTCCGGGACAGGGTTCTATCAGCCCCAGCATTTT,CASSPSGTGFYQPQHF
-,TRBV9,TRBJ2-3,-,TGTGCCAGCAGCGTACAGGGGAATTGGGCCGGAGATACGCAGTATTTT,CASSVQGNWAGDTQYF
-,TRBV19,TRBJ1-2,-,TGTGCCAGTAGTATTTCACAGGGCAGGTATGGCTACACCTTC,CASSISQGRYGYTF
few,TRBV21-1,TRBJ1-1,-,TGTGCCAGCAGCAAAAGGGGACAGGTCCATGAAGCTTTCTTT,CASSKRGQVHEAFF
-,TRBV10-2,TRBJ2-2,-,TGCGCCAGCACCCGGAACACCGGGGAGCTGTTTTTT,CASTRNTGELFF
-,TRBV19,TRBJ2-7,-,TGTGCCAGTGGATCAGCGGTGTACAACGAGCAGTACTTC,CASGSAVYNEQYF
-,TRBV9,TRBJ1-6,-,TGTGCCAGCAGCGTATCCCGGGAGGCTTCACCCCTCCACTTT,CASSVSREASPLHF
-,TRBV11-3,TRBJ2-3,-,TGTGCCAGCAGCTTAGCCGGGGGAGATACGCAGTATTTT,CASSLAGGDTQYF
-,TRBV5-6,TRBJ1-1,-,TGTGCCAGCAGCTTTGGGGGCGTCGTGGAGGCGGCTTTCTTT,CASSFGGVVEAAFF
-,TRBV18,TRBJ2-7,TRBD1,TGTGCCAGCTCACCCGGACAGGGATTTTCCTACGAGCAGTACTTC,CASSPGQGFSYEQYF
-,TRBV27,TRBJ2-7,TRBD2,TGTGCCACCAGCCGCGGGAGGACCTCGTACGAGCAGTACTTC,CATSRGRTSYEQYF
-,TRBV11-2,TRBJ2-7,TRBD2,TGTGCCAGCAGTGGACTAGCGGGTTACGAGCAGTACTTC,CASSGLAGYEQYF
-,TRBV6-1,TRBJ2-7,TRBD2,TGTGCCAGCAACCTGGGACTAGCGGACTACGAGCAGTACTTC,CASNLGLADYEQYF
-,TRBV14,TRBJ2-5,TRBD1,TGTGCCAGCAGCCGGGGACAGGGAAGGGAGACCCAGTACTTC,CASSRGQGRETQYF
-,TRBV27,TRBJ2-5,TRBD2,TGTGCCAGCAGTTTATCTCGGACTAGTAAGGGAAGCGAGACCCAGTACTTC,CASSLSRTSKGSETQYF
-,TRBV28,TRBJ1-3,-,TGTGCCAGCAGCCCCGGGCGGGCGGTAGGAAACACCATATATTTT,CASSPGRAVGNTIYF
-,TRBV7-9,TRBJ1-2,-,TGTGCCAGCAGCATTAATCCCTATGGCTACACCTTC,CASSINPYGYTF
-,TRBV4-1,TRBJ2-1,TRBD1,TGCGCCAGCAGCCTCGGGACAGGGGTCAATGAGCAGTTCTTC,CASSLGTGVNEQFF
-,TRBV27,TRBJ2-7,TRBD1,TGTGCCAGCAGCAACCTAGGGGGCAGTTGGGACGAGCAGTACTTC,CASSNLGGSWDEQYF
-,TRBV5-6,TRBJ2-1,TRBD2,TGTGCCAGCAGCTTGTTAATCCCAGCGGGAGTTCAAAAAGTCGATGAGCAGTTCTTC,CASSLLIPAGVQKVDEQFF
-,TRBV27,TRBJ2-3,TRBD2,TGTGCCAGCCGTACGGGGGGTAGCACAGATACGCAGTATTTT,CASRTGGSTDTQYF
-,TRBV6-6,TRBJ2-1,-,TGTGCCAGCGGTCAGGATAATAATGAGCAGTTCTTC,CASGQDNNEQFF
-,TRBV11-1,TRBJ2-1,TRBD2,TGTGCCAGCAGCTTAGCTCCAAGCGGGAGGCTCTCTTCTTACAATGAGCAGTTCTTC,CASSLAPSGRLSSYNEQFF
-,TRBV11-2,TRBJ2-7,-,TGTGCCAGCAGCTTAGGGTCAGCGAGGACCTACGAGCAGTACTTC,CASSLGSARTYEQYF
few,TRBV10-1,TRBJ2-7,-,TGCGCCAGCAGTGAGGCCAGCTCCTACGAGCAGTACTTC,CASSEASSYEQYF
-,TRBV5-1,TRBJ2-1,-,TGCGCCAGCGGCCTAGCGTTTCCCTACAATGAGCAGTTCTTC,CASGLAFPYNEQFF
-,TRBV29-1,TRBJ1-4,TRBD1,TGCAGCGTGAGACCCCAGGGGGCAAGGGAAAAACTGTTTTTT,CSVRPQGAREKLFF
-,TRBV28,TRBJ2-7,-,TGTGCCAGCAGTTTACCGAGACAATTCGAAGGCTCCGAGCAGTACTTC,CASSLPRQFEGSEQYF
-,TRBV19,TRBJ2-3,TRBD2,TGTGCCAGTAGTAACGGGAGGGCCTTTACAGATACGCAGTATTTT,CASSNGRAFTDTQYF
-,TRBV4-1,TRBJ2-7,-,TGCGCCAGCAGCCAAGATCCGGGGGACGAGCAGTACTTC,CASSQDPGDEQYF
-,TRBV5-6,TRBJ2-3,TRBD2,TGTGCCAGCAGCGCGGGACTAGCGCGGGATACGCAGTATTTT,CASSAGLARDTQYF